Listed below are T cell receptor beta chains from one sample, sequenced in a study of blood T cells in healthy people across ages. Using its own MiXCR run on the 5' RACE reads, TCRdb lists one record per CDR3 protein. The sample holds more than 650,000 distinct CDR3 sequences, roughly 53% seen once. Input material: blood. The receptors shown here come from a man aged 80 or over in good health. CDR3s leave out the opening cysteine and the closing phenylalanine or tryptophan.

CDR3aa	v_gene	j_gene
ASSPPGTGNSEQY	TRBV6-6	TRBJ2-7
ASSLAGGTGYT	TRBV5-1	TRBJ1-2
ASSANTGTGGNEQF	TRBV5-1	TRBJ2-1
ASSEYMGAGAEAF	TRBV25-1	TRBJ1-1
ASSQPGLAVYNEQF	TRBV27	TRBJ2-1
ASSFYQSLRTDTQY	TRBV5-1	TRBJ2-3
ASSSGETEAF	TRBV28	TRBJ1-1
ASSVELRAGAYNEQF	TRBV9	TRBJ2-1
ASSFAGLNTEAF	TRBV5-1	TRBJ1-1
ASSSKGYGYT	TRBV28	TRBJ1-2
ASSQGGREVREKLF	TRBV3-1	TRBJ1-4
ASSQHPRTSGEEEQF	TRBV27	TRBJ2-1
ASSYDTRGKLF	TRBV6-5	TRBJ1-4